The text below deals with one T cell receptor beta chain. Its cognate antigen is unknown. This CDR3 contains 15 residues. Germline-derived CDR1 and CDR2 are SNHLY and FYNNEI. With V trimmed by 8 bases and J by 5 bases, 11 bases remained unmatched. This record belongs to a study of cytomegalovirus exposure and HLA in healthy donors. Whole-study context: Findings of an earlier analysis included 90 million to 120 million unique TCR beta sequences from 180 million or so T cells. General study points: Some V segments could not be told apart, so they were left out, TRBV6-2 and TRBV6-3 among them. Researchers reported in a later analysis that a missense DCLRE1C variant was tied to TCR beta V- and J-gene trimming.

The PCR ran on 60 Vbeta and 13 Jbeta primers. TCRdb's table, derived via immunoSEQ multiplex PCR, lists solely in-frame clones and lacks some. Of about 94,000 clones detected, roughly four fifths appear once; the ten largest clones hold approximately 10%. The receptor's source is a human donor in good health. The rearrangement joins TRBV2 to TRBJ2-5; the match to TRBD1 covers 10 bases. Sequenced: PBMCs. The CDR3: CASPRDRGARETQYF. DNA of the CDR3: TGTGCCAGCCCCCGGGACAGGGGCGCGAGGGAGACCCAGTACTTC.